This T cell receptor (beta chain) was profiled in a study of blood T cell repertoires in COVID-19. TCRdb's copy holds only in-frame clones and misses some; the assay was immunoSEQ multiplex PCR. The profile shows approximately 240,000 clones, approximately 91% of them singletons. CDR3 size: 15 residues. The germline CDR1 and CDR2 sequences are SGHDT and YYEEEE. Trimming left V 1 base short and J 2 bases short, with 10 bases between. Input material: peripheral blood. This TCR came from a woman between 40 and 50 years old who had recovered from COVID-19. The rearrangement uses TRBV5-6 and TRBJ2-1, with D unresolved. As DNA, the CDR3 is TGTGCCAGCAGCTTGTCCGCGACTGCCTACAATGAGCAGTTCTTC. Protein sequence: CASSLSATAYNEQFF.